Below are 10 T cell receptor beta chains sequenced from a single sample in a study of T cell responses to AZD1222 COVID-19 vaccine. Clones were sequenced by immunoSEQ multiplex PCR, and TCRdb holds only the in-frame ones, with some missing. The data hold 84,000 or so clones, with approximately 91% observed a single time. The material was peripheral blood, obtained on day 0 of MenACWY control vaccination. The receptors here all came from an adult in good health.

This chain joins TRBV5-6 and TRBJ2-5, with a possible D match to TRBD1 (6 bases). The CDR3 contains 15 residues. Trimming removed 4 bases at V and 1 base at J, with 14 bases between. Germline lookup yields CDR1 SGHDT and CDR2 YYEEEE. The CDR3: CASSGLDRTQETQYF. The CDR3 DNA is TGTGCCAGCAGCGGGCTCGACAGGACCCAAGAGACCCAGTACTTC. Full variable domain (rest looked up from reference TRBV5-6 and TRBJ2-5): DAGVTQSPTHLIKTRGQQVTLRCSPKSGHDTVSWYQQALGQGPQFIFQYYEEEERQRGNFPDRFSGHQFPNYSSELNVNALLLGDSALYLCASSGLDRTQETQYFGPGTRLLVL.

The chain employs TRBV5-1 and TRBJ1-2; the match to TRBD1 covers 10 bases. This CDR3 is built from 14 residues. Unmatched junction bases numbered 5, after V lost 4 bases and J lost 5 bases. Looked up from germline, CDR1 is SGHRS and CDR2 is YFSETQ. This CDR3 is CASSDRGPQYGYTF. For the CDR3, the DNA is TGCGCCAGCAGCGACAGGGGGCCCCAATATGGCTACACCTTC. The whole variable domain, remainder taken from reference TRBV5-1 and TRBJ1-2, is KAGVTQTPRYLIKTRGQQVTLSCSPISGHRSVSWYQQTPGQGLQFLFEYFSETQRNKGNFPGRFSGRQFSNSRSEMNVSTLELGDSALYLCASSDRGPQYGYTFGSGTRLTVV.

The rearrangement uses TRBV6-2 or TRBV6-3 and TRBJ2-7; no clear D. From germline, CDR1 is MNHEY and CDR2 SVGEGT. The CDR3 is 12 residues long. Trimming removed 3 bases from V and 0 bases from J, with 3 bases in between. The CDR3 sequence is CASSYPSYEQYF. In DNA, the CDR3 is TGTGCCAGCAGTTATCCCTCCTACGAGCAGTACTTC.

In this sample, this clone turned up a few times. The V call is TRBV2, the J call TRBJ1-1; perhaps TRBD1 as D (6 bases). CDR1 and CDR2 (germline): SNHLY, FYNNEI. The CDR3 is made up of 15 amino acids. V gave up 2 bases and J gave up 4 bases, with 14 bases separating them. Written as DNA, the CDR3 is TGTGCCAGCAGTGAACTGGGGCAGGGGATCACTGAAGCTTTCTTT. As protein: CASSELGQGITEAFF. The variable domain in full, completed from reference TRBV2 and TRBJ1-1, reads EPEVTQTPSHQVTQMGQEVILRCVPISNHLYFYWYRQILGQKVEFLVSFYNNEISEKSEIFDDQFSVERPDGSNFTLKIRSTKLEDSAMYFCASSELGQGITEAFFGQGTRLTVV.

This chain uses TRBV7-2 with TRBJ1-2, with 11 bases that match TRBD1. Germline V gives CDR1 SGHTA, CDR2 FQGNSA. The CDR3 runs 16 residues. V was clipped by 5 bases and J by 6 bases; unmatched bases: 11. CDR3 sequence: CASSTRTGGALNGYTF. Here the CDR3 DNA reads TGTGCCAGCAGCACCCGGACAGGGGGCGCTTTAAATGGCTACACCTTC.

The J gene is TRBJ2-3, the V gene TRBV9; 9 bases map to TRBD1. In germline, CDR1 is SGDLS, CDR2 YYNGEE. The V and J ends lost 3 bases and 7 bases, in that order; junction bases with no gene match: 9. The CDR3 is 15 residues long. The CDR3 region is CASSDRDREVNTQYF. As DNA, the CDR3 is TGTGCCAGCAGCGATCGGGACAGGGAAGTAAATACGCAGTATTTT.

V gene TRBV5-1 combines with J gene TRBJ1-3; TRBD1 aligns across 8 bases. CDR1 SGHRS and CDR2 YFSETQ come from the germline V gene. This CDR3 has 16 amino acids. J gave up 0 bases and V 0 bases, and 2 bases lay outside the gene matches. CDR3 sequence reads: CASSLGDRSSGNTIYF. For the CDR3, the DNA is TGCGCCAGCAGCTTGGGGGACAGGAGCTCTGGAAACACCATATATTTT.

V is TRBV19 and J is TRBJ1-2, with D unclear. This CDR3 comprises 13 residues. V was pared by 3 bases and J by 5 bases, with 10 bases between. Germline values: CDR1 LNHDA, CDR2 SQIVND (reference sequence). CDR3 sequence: CASSIGSGYGYTF. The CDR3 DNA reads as TGTGCCAGTAGTATTGGCTCGGGGTATGGCTACACCTTC.

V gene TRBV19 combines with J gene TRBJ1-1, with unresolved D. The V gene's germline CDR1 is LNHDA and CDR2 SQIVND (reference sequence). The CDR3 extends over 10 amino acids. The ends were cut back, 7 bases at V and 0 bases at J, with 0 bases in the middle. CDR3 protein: CASMNTEAFF. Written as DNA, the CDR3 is TGTGCCAGTATGAACACTGAAGCTTTCTTT.

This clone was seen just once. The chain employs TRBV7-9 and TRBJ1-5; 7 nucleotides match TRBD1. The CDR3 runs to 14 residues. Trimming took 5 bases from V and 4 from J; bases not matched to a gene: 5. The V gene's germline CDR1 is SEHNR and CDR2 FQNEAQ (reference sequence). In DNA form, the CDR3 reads TGTGCCAGCAGCCTCGGACAGGTTAATCAGCCCCAGCATTTT. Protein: CASSLGQVNQPQHF. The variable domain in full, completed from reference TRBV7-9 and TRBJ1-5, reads DTGVSQNPRHKITKRGQNVTFRCDPISEHNRLYWYRQTLGQGPEFLTYFQNEAQLEKSRLLSDRFSAERPKGSFSTLEIQRTEQGDSAMYLCASSLGQVNQPQHFGDGTRLSIL.